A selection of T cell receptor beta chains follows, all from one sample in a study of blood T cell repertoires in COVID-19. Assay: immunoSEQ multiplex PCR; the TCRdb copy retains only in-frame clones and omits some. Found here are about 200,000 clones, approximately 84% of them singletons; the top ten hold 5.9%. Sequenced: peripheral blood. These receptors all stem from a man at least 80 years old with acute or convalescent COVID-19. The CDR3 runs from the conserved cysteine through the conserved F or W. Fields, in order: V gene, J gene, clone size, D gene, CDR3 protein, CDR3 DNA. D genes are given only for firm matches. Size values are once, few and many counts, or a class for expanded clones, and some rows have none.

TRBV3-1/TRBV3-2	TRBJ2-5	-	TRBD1	CASSQGQGSETQYF	TGTGCCAGCAGCCAAGGACAGGGATCGGAGACCCAGTACTTC
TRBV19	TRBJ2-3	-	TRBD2	CASRSGREGGTDTQYF	TGTGCCAGTAGAAGCGGACGGGAGGGGGGAACAGATACGCAGTATTTT
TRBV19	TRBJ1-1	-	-	CASKTGFMNTEAFF	TGTGCCAGTAAGACGGGTTTTATGAACACTGAAGCTTTCTTT
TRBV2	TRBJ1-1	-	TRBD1	CASSEIPGQYMNTEAFF	TGTGCCAGCAGCGAAATACCGGGACAGTATATGAACACTGAAGCTTTCTTT
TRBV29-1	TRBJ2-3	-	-	CSVSQITDTQYF	TGCAGCGTTTCACAGATCACAGATACGCAGTATTTT
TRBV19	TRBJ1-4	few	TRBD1	CANAGQGTNEKLFF	TGTGCCAACGCCGGACAGGGAACTAATGAAAAACTGTTTTTT
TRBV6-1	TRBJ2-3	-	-	CASSDSLDTQYF	TGTGCCAGCAGTGATTCTTTAGATACGCAGTATTTT
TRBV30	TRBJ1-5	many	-	CAWSLGQGQPQHF	TGTGCCTGGAGTCTCGGTCAGGGTCAGCCCCAGCATTTT
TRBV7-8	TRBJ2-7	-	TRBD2	CASSKTSGIFLEQYF	TGTGCCAGCAGCAAGACTAGCGGGATTTTTTTAGAGCAGTACTTC
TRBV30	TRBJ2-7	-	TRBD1	CAWSVSQGAYAQYF	TGTGCCTGGAGTGTCTCTCAGGGGGCCTACGCGCAGTACTTC
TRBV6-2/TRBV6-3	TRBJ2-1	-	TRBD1	CASSPQGQSYNEQFF	TGTGCCAGCAGCCCCCAGGGACAGTCCTACAATGAGCAGTTCTTC
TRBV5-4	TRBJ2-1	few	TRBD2	CASSSRAGASYNEQFF	TGTGCCAGCAGCTCCCGGGCGGGAGCCTCCTACAATGAGCAGTTCTTC
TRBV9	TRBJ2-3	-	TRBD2	CASSVVSGSRTDTQYF	TGTGCCAGCAGCGTAGTTAGCGGGAGTCGAACAGATACGCAGTATTTT
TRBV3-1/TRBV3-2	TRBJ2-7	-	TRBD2	CASSQATSGRGEQYF	TGTGCCAGCAGCCAAGCGACTAGCGGGAGAGGTGAGCAGTACTTC
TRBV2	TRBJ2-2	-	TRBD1	CASNTPGQGASGELFF	TGTGCCAGCAACACTCCGGGACAGGGGGCGTCCGGGGAGCTGTTTTTT
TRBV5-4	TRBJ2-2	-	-	CASSRTANTGELFF	TGTGCCAGCAGCAGGACAGCGAACACCGGGGAGCTGTTTTTT
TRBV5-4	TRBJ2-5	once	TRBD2	CASSLDPGGAAQETQYF	TGTGCCAGCAGCTTGGACCCGGGGGGTGCAGCCCAAGAGACCCAGTACTTC
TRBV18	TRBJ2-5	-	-	CASSGEQETQYF	TGTGCCAGCTCAGGAGAGCAAGAGACCCAGTACTTC
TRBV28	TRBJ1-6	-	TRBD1	CASSSFGQGSVSPLHF	TGTGCCAGCAGTTCCTTCGGACAGGGCTCGGTATCACCCCTCCACTTT
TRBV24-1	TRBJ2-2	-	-	CATSDPQGPDTGELFF	TGTGCCACCAGTGACCCACAGGGACCGGACACCGGGGAGCTGTTTTTT
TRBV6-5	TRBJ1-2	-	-	CASNPSGSGYGYTF	TGTGCCAGCAACCCATCAGGGTCCGGCTATGGCTACACCTTC
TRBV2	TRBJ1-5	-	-	CASSGVGGHGYQPQHF	TGTGCCAGCAGTGGGGTAGGAGGGCATGGATATCAGCCCCAGCATTTT
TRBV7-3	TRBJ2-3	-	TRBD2	CASSESSGRTDTQYF	TGTGCCAGCAGCGAATCTAGCGGGCGCACAGATACGCAGTATTTT
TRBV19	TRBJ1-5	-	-	CARANTCGQTNSNQPQHF	TGTGCCAGGGCCAACACATGTGGACAGACTAATAGCAATCAGCCCCAGCATTTT
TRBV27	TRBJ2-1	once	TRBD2	CASSLWGTSGRAVYNEQFF	TGTGCCAGCAGTTTATGGGGGACTAGCGGGAGGGCTGTCTACAATGAGCAGTTCTTC
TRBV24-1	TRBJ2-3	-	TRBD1	CATSGQGFFTDTQYF	TGTGCCACCAGTGGACAGGGCTTCTTCACAGATACGCAGTATTTT
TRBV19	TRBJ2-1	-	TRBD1	CASSKFEGTGALSYNEQFF	TGTGCCAGTAGTAAATTTGAGGGGACAGGGGCTCTGTCCTACAATGAGCAGTTCTTC
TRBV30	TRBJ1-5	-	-	CAWSAQSNQPQHF	TGTGCCTGGAGTGCTCAGAGCAATCAGCCCCAGCATTTT
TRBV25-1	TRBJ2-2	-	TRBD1	CASSWTGGWTGELFF	TGTGCCAGCTCGTGGACAGGGGGCTGGACCGGGGAGCTGTTTTTT
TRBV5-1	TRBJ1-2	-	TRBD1	CASSLQGASDGYTF	TGCGCCAGCAGCTTGCAGGGGGCGAGTGATGGCTACACCTTC
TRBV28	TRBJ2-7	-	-	CASSLQGLGVYEQYF	TGTGCCAGCAGCCTACAGGGATTGGGCGTCTACGAGCAGTACTTC
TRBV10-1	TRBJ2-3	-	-	CASSEAPRDTQYF	TGCGCCAGCAGTGAAGCACCCCGGGATACGCAGTATTTT
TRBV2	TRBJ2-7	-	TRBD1	CASAGTAGREQYF	TGTGCCAGCGCCGGGACAGCCGGAAGGGAGCAGTACTTC
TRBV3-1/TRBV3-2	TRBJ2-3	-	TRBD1	CASSQGWRTGRTDTQYF	TGTGCCAGCAGCCAAGGTTGGCGGACAGGGCGTACAGATACGCAGTATTTT
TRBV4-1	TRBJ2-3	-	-	CASSQGQASTDTQYF	TGCGCCAGCAGCCAAGGACAGGCTAGCACAGATACGCAGTATTTT
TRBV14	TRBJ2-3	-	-	CASSPQGLSTDTQYF	TGTGCCAGCAGCCCACAGGGATTGAGCACAGATACGCAGTATTTT
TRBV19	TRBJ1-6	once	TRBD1	CASTDTGGGNSPLHF	TGTGCCAGTACGGATACAGGGGGCGGAAATTCACCCCTCCACTTT
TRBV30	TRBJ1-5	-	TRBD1	CAWSLGQRSNQPQHF	TGTGCCTGGAGTCTGGGACAGAGGAGCAATCAGCCCCAGCATTTT
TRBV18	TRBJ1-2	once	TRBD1	CASSPGDRANYGYTF	TGTGCCAGCTCACCCGGGGACAGGGCTAACTATGGCTACACCTTC
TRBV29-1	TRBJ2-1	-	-	CSVLRGASSYNEQFF	TGCAGCGTTCTTCGGGGGGCAAGCTCCTACAATGAGCAGTTCTTC
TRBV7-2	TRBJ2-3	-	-	CASSLAGGPQYF	TGTGCCAGCAGCTTAGCCGGGGGGCCACAGTATTTT